One sample yielded the 9 T cell receptor beta chains listed below, sequenced in a study of T cells after yellow fever vaccination. TCRdb re-derived calls from the 5' RACE reads in MiXCR, one entry per CDR3 protein. The sample has around 320,000 distinct CDR3 sequences, 8.7% seen once. The specimen was CD4+ T cells sorted from PBMCs, collected 5 days after the yellow fever booster vaccination. These receptors all stem from a man younger than 30 who received the YFV17D yellow fever vaccine.

This clonotype was seen only a few times. CDR3 in DNA: TGTGCCAGCCAGGTGCGGGCATACAATGAGCAGTTCTTC. Translated, it gives CASQVRAYNEQFF. This sequence joins TRBV28 and TRBJ2-1, with TRBD2 as a possible D gene (5 bases). Germline-derived CDR1 and CDR2 are MDHEN and SYDVKM. V dropped 8 bases and J dropped 4 bases, with 12 bases sitting between them. The CDR3 sequence is 13 residues long.

The chain links TRBV15 to TRBJ1-2, with D possibly matching TRBD1 (5 bases). The germline V gene encodes CDR1 LNHNV and CDR2 YYDKDF (reference sequence). The CDR3 length is 14 residues. V was pared by 0 bases and J by 8 bases, with 13 bases between. The CDR3 is CATSREYRGGGYTF. The CDR3 region has the DNA TGTGCCACCAGCAGAGAATACCGCGGGGGGGGCTACACCTTC.

This clonotype was recorded a few times. V is TRBV11-2 and J is TRBJ2-4; D possibly corresponds to TRBD2 (5 bases). CDR1 SGHAT and CDR2 FQNNGV come from the germline V gene. The length of the CDR3 is 14 residues. V lost 1 base to trimming and J lost 6 bases, with 10 bases between them. The DNA for the CDR3 is TGTGCCAGCAGCTTAGTAGATCGGGGAAACATTCAGTACTTC. Translating it yields CASSLVDRGNIQYF.

The chain has TRBV21-1 and TRBJ2-3. TRBV21-1 is a pseudogene segment. The CDR3 extends over 14 amino acids. CDR3 loop: CASSKVVGTDTQYF. CDR3 coding DNA: TGTGCCAGCAGCAAAGTGGTGGGGACAGATACGCAGTATTTT.

This clonotype was found a few times. The V gene is TRBV4-2, the J gene TRBJ1-2; D gene ambiguous. The CDR3 runs 18 residues. Trimming took off 1 base at V and 4 bases at J, with 22 bases between the two ends. CDR1 and CDR2 from the germline V gene are LGHNA and YNFKEQ. Here the CDR3 reads CASSQASGRRATFYGYTF. In nucleotides, the CDR3 is TGTGCCAGCAGCCAAGCGTCCGGGAGAAGAGCCACTTTCTATGGCTACACCTTC.

Concerning this clonotype: The CDR3 end shows no conserved phenylalanine or tryptophan, and so a read error is likely. The limits of the CDR3 on the DNA are not certain, so only TCRdb's listed CDR3 is given. The rearrangement uses TRBV7-8 and TRBJ2-1; TRBD2 is the table's D call and was not checked against the DNA. Both ends counted, the CDR3 spans 12 residues. Germline assignment: CDR1 SGHVS and CDR2 FQNEAQ. This chain's CDR3 is CASSSPSGASLV.

This clonotype was recorded a few times. The chain carries TRBV4-1 and TRBJ2-5, with D possibly matching TRBD2 (5 bases). Germline V gene lookup returns CDR1 MGHRA and CDR2 YSYEKL. Trimming shortened V by 4 bases and J by 5 bases, and 14 bases separated the two germline ends. This CDR3 is 14 amino acids long. CDR3 sequence: CASSRPARRETQYF. CDR3 DNA: TGCGCCAGCAGCCGCCCTGCCCGGAGGGAGACCCAGTACTTC.

This clonotype was seen ten or more times. J is TRBJ2-3 and V is TRBV12-3 or TRBV12-4; the match to TRBD2 covers 9 bases. The CDR3 is 14 amino acids. With 3 bases clipped from V and 5 bases from J, the junction kept 3 bases outside the gene matches. The CDR3, as DNA: TGTGCCAGCAGTTTCGGCGGGGGGGGAGATACGCAGTATTTT. Translated: CASSFGGGGDTQYF.

This clonotype was detected many times. The chain has TRBV21-1 and TRBJ2-5; the listed D gene, TRBD2, was not tested against the DNA. TRBV21-1 is annotated as a pseudogene. This CDR3 spans 14 amino acids. The CDR3 region has the DNA TGTGCCAGCAGCAAAGTAAATAGCGGGAAGACCCAGTACTTC. Amino acid sequence: CASSKVNSGKTQYF.